This TCR beta chain originates from a study of PD-1 blockade in classical Hodgkin lymphoma. Sequenced by immunoSEQ multiplex PCR; TCRdb stores in-frame clones only, minus some. The table records about 58,000 clones, more than 85% of them present only once. V was cut by 5 bases and J by 9 bases, with 14 bases left in between. Germline V gene sequence: CDR1 SGHTA, CDR2 FQGNSA. CDR3 length: 13 residues. Relapses following autologous stem cell transplantation were seen in all patients, with brentuximab vedotin exposure varying. The chain uses TRBV7-2 and TRBJ2-1, with D uncertain. The material sequenced was peripheral blood mononuclear cells (PBMCs), taken before the second cycle of nivolumab. The clonotype was recovered from a human donor with classical Hodgkin lymphoma. The DNA for the CDR3 is TGTGCCAGCAGCCTACCTTCATTGGTTGAGCAGTTCTTC. As protein: CASSLPSLVEQFF.